The 21 T cell receptor beta chains below were found in one sample sequenced in a study of cytomegalovirus exposure and HLA in healthy donors. Only in-frame clones appear in the TCRdb table, and some are missing; sequencing was by immunoSEQ multiplex PCR. This table has 160,000 or so clones, 85% to 90% appearing once. The sequenced sample was PBMCs. These receptors were collected from a woman in her twenties or thirties in good health and CMV-seronegative.

The chain uses TRBV19 and TRBJ1-6; 7 bases match TRBD1. Germline CDR1 reads LNHDA; CDR2 reads SQIVND (reference sequence). The CDR3 runs to 14 residues. Unmatched junction bases numbered 6, after V lost 8 bases and J lost 5 bases. CDR3 nucleotide sequence: TGTGCCAGTCGGGACAGCTTAAATAATTCACCCCTCCACTTT. It translates to CASRDSLNNSPLHF.

The J gene is TRBJ2-5, the V gene TRBV27; D might be TRBD1 (6 bases). This CDR3 is 15 amino acids long. CDR1 is MNHEY, CDR2 SMNVEV, per germline (reference sequence). The V and J ends lost 6 bases and 1 base respectively, with 15 bases between them. CDR3 DNA sequence: TGTGCCAGCAGGCCCGGGACAATAACCCAAGAGACCCAGTACTTC. Translation gives CASRPGTITQETQYF.

CDR3 sequence: CASSIAGGTDTQYF. The CDR3 DNA reads TGTGCCAGTAGTATAGCAGGGGGCACAGATACGCAGTATTTT. The chain is built from TRBV19 and TRBJ2-3; D may be TRBD1 (6 bases). In germline, CDR1 is LNHDA, CDR2 SQIVND (reference sequence). V lost 1 base, J lost 1 base, and 6 bases lay in between. The CDR3 loop spans 14 amino acids.

This rearrangement joins TRBV5-1 to TRBJ1-1; TRBD1 might be the D (5 bases). The V and J ends lost 3 bases and 2 bases respectively, with 8 bases between them. Germline V gene data show CDR1 as SGHRS and CDR2 as YFSETQ. This CDR3 contains 13 residues. Written as DNA, the CDR3 is TGCGCCAGCAGCTGGGACTCCAACACTGAAGCTTTCTTT. Its protein product is CASSWDSNTEAFF.

The chain couples TRBV11-2 to TRBJ2-5; possibly TRBD1 for D (6 bases). The germline V gene has CDR1 SGHAT and CDR2 FQNNGV. CDR3 length: 15 amino acids. The V and J ends lost 0 bases and 5 bases respectively, with 13 bases between them. The CDR3 region is CASSLEGAGSETQYF. In DNA form, the CDR3 reads TGTGCCAGCAGCTTAGAGGGGGCGGGTTCGGAGACCCAGTACTTC.

This clone has just a few counts. J is TRBJ1-6 and V is TRBV10-3, with D possibly being TRBD1 (5 bases). Trimming cost V 3 bases and J 9 bases, with 9 bases left between them. Germline V gives CDR1 ENHRY, CDR2 SYGVKD. The CDR3 has 13 residues. CDR3 region: CAISDRGSSPLHF. In DNA, the CDR3 is TGTGCCATCAGTGACCGGGGGAGTTCACCCCTCCACTTT.

This chain connects TRBV29-1 to TRBJ2-3, with TRBD2 identical over 9 bases. Germline V gives CDR1 SQVTM, CDR2 ANQGSEA. The CDR3 contains 16 residues. Losses at the gene ends were 1 base for V and 4 bases for J; bases not matched to a gene: 9. The CDR3 is CSVEGYGRGGPDTQYF. The CDR3 coding sequence is TGCAGCGTTGAAGGATATGGGCGGGGGGGCCCAGATACGCAGTATTTT.

This chain joins TRBV10-3 and TRBJ2-3; D uncertain. CDR1 and CDR2 from the germline V gene are ENHRY and SYGVKD. This CDR3 has 13 amino acids. V lost 6 bases and J lost 4, with 11 bases in between. Written as DNA, the CDR3 is TGTGCCATCAGATCATATGAGGCAGATACGCAGTATTTT. Amino acids: CAIRSYEADTQYF.

The chain employs TRBV7-2 and TRBJ1-1; D is possibly TRBD1 (5 bases). CDR3 size: 14 residues. CDR1 is SGHTA, CDR2 FQGNSA, per germline. V was shortened by 5 bases and J by 5 bases, with 15 bases between the two germline ends. As DNA, the CDR3 is TGTGCCAGCAGCCCTAACAGGATTAATACTGAAGCTTTCTTT. The encoded protein is CASSPNRINTEAFF.

The chain carries TRBV11-2 and TRBJ2-7; D gene unclear. CDR1 and CDR2 (germline): SGHAT, FQNNGV. Trimming removed 2 bases from V and 1 base from J, with 9 bases in between. CDR3 length: 14 amino acids. CDR3 amino acids: CASSLFEDSYEQYF. CDR3 bases: TGTGCCAGCAGCTTATTTGAGGATTCCTACGAGCAGTACTTC.

Only one count was recorded for this clone. The chain has TRBV5-4 and TRBJ1-1, with 7 bases fitting TRBD1. The CDR3 runs 13 residues. J lost 4 bases, V lost 4 bases, and 4 bases had no gene match. Germline CDR1 and CDR2: SGHNT and YYREEE (reference sequence). The CDR3 region has the DNA TGTGCCAGCAGCGTACCAGGGGGCACTGAAGCTTTCTTT. Encoded protein: CASSVPGGTEAFF. Full variable domain (rest looked up from reference TRBV5-4 and TRBJ1-1): ETGVTQSPTHLIKTRGQQVTLRCSSQSGHNTVSWYQQALGQGPQFIFQYYREEENGRGNFPPRFSGLQFPNYSSELNVNALELDDSALYLCASSVPGGTEAFFGQGTRLTVV.

The chain employs TRBV29-1 and TRBJ1-1, with D perhaps TRBD1 (6 bases). Germline V gene sequence: CDR1 SQVTM, CDR2 ANQGSEA. The germline V and J ends were trimmed by 1 base and 0 bases, with 12 bases remaining between them. This CDR3 has 15 amino acids. The CDR3, as DNA: TGCAGCGTTGAAGGGGGACACCCCATGAACACTGAAGCTTTCTTT. This encodes CSVEGGHPMNTEAFF.

This clone was observed a single time. The CDR3 protein is CASSEYGRGRGYTF. CDR3 sequence (DNA): TGTGCCAGCAGTGAATACGGCAGGGGTAGAGGCTACACCTTC. V is TRBV6-1 and J is TRBJ1-2, with a possible D match to TRBD1 (6 bases). This CDR3 contains 14 residues. V dropped 2 bases and J dropped 8 bases, with 15 bases sitting between them. Per germline, CDR1 MNHNS and CDR2 SASEGT.

The chain is built from TRBV5-1 and TRBJ2-1; 15 nucleotides align to TRBD2. V was clipped by 7 bases and J by 6 bases; unmatched bases: 14. Germline-derived CDR1 and CDR2 are SGHRS and YFSETQ. The CDR3 loop spans 18 amino acids. CDR3 residues: CASSQGPGLAGGTNEQFF. CDR3 nucleotides: TGCGCCAGCTCACAAGGACCGGGACTAGCGGGGGGAACCAATGAGCAGTTCTTC.

This chain links TRBV19 with TRBJ1-5, with D perhaps TRBD1 (5 bases). Trimming took 6 bases from V and 0 from J, leaving 12 bases between them. The CDR3 consists of 15 residues. Looked up from germline, CDR1 is LNHDA and CDR2 is SQIVND (reference sequence). This CDR3 is CASSPQQDSNQPQHF. CDR3 DNA: TGTGCCAGTAGCCCTCAACAGGATAGCAATCAGCCCCAGCATTTT.

The rearrangement joins TRBV29-1 to TRBJ2-7, with TRBD2 matching over 7 bases. V lost 6 bases to trimming and J lost 4 bases; unmatched junction nucleotides: 15. CDR1 is SQVTM, CDR2 ANQGSEA, per germline. This CDR3 region has 15 residues. CDR3 DNA: TGCAGCGTCCTAGACCTCGAGCGGGGTGGGTACGAGCAGTACTTC. Its translation is CSVLDLERGGYEQYF.

This rearrangement joins TRBV21-1 to TRBJ2-7; the table assigns TRBD2, which was not confirmed against the DNA. TRBV21-1 is shown as a pseudogene. The CDR3 length is 21 residues. CDR3 protein: CASSKDAGGLRGRSLGYEQYF. The DNA for the CDR3 is TGTGCCAGCAGCAAAGACGCGGGGGGGCTAAGGGGTCGCTCTCTCGGCTACGAGCAGTACTTC.

The rearrangement uses TRBV5-8 and TRBJ2-7; no clear D. Germline V gene data show CDR1 as SGHTS and CDR2 as YDEGEE. V was pared by 4 bases and J by 0 bases, with 17 bases between. The CDR3 has 16 amino acids. This chain's CDR3 is CASSPRGPESSYEQYF. CDR3 DNA sequence: TGTGCCAGCAGCCCAAGAGGCCCGGAGAGCTCCTACGAGCAGTACTTC.

This chain uses TRBV27 with TRBJ2-5; D might be TRBD2 (5 bases). Germline V gene lookup returns CDR1 MNHEY and CDR2 SMNVEV (reference sequence). The CDR3 totals 11 residues. V lost 4 bases to trimming and J lost 12 bases, with 12 bases between them. The CDR3 spells CASSYAGEKYF. The CDR3 bases are TGTGCCAGCAGTTACGCCGGGGAGAAGTACTTC.

The rearrangement joins TRBV19 to TRBJ2-3; D is perhaps TRBD1 (6 bases). V was cut by 5 bases and J by 7 bases, with 22 bases left in between. The V gene's germline CDR1 is LNHDA and CDR2 SQIVND (reference sequence). This CDR3 has 16 residues. The CDR3 DNA follows: TGTGCCAGTAGTCCTCTCAGGGGCGGTGGAAGGAATACGCAGTATTTT. Its translation: CASSPLRGGGRNTQYF. The entire variable domain, with the rest obtained from reference TRBV19 and TRBJ2-3, is as follows: DGGITQSPKYLFRKEGQNVTLSCEQNLNHDAMYWYRQDPGQGLRLIYYSQIVNDFQKGDIAEGYSVSREKKESFPLTVTSAQKNPTAFYLCASSPLRGGGRNTQYFGPGTRLTVL.

Written as DNA, the CDR3 is TGTGCCAGCAGCCTAGCACTCCAAGAGACCCAGTACTTC. Protein sequence: CASSLALQETQYF. The V gene is TRBV2, the J gene TRBJ2-5, with D possibly TRBD2 on 5 matching bases. This CDR3 region has 13 residues. Per the germline V gene, CDR1 is SNHLY and CDR2 is FYNNEI. V was pared by 6 bases and J by 1 base, with 9 bases between.